This T cell receptor (beta chain) came from a study of STAT3 mutations in large granular lymphocyte leukemia. The wider study: Roughly half the longitudinally sequenced T-LGLL patients had canonical STAT3 mutations. Regarding the study as a whole: Sampling intervals varied between patients and samples. No sample exists from the first appearance of each clone. Every T-cell large granular lymphocyte leukemia patient had at least one immunodominant TCR beta clonotype.

As concerns this clone: Its matching antigen is unknown.

Sequenced by immunoSEQ multiplex PCR; TCRdb stores in-frame clones only, minus some. The sample shows around 15,000 clones, about 93% of them seen only once. This CDR3 is built from 17 residues. V dropped 3 bases and J dropped 3; count of bases not matched to a gene: 10. Germline values: CDR1 LGHNA, CDR2 YSLEER. This clonotype was obtained from a woman aged 50 to 60 with T-cell large granular lymphocyte leukemia. Some clones in this sample may be carry-over from other donors' samples. Sequencing was carried out using peripheral blood mononuclear cells. The chain is built from TRBV4-3 and TRBJ2-3; 9 nucleotides match TRBD1. The CDR3 coding sequence is TGCGCCAGCAGCCATCGTCCGGGACAGGGAAAGACAGATACGCAGTATTTT. Protein product: CASSHRPGQGKTDTQYF.